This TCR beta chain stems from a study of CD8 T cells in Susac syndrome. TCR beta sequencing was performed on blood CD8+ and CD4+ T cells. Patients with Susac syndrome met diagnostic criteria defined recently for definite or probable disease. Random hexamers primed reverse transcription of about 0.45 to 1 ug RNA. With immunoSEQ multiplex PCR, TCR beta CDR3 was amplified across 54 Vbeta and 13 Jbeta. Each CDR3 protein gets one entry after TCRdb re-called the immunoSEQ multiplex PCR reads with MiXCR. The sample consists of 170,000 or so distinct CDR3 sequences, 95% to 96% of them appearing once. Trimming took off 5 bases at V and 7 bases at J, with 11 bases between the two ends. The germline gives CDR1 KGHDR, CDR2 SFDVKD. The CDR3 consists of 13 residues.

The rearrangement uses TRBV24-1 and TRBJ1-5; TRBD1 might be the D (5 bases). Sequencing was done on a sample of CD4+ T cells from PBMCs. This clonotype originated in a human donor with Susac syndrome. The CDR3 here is CATSVQGDQPQHF. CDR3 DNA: TGTGCCACCAGTGTGCAGGGTGACCAGCCCCAGCATTTT.